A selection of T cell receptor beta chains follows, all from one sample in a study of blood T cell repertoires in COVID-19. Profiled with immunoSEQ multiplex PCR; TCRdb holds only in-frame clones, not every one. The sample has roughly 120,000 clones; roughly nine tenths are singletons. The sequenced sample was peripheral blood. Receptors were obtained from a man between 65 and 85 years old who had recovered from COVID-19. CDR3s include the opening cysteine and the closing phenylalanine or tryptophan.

cdr3_aa: CASSPFIAGANVLTF
j_call: TRBJ2-6
v_call: TRBV6-5

cdr3_aa: CASSSDSGRYEQFF
j_call: TRBJ2-1
v_call: TRBV5-1

cdr3_aa: CASSPGRGTEQFF
j_call: TRBJ2-1
v_call: TRBV7-2

cdr3_aa: CATSRDSYNEQFF
j_call: TRBJ2-1
v_call: TRBV24-1

cdr3_aa: CASSPLTGGPDTQYF
j_call: TRBJ2-3
v_call: TRBV3-1/TRBV3-2

cdr3_aa: CASSLARYEQYF
j_call: TRBJ2-7
v_call: TRBV7-8

cdr3_aa: CASSPQGGATNSPLHF
j_call: TRBJ1-6
v_call: TRBV5-1

cdr3_aa: CASSQDRGSGNTIYF
j_call: TRBJ1-3
v_call: TRBV4-3

cdr3_aa: CASSLASEGIYEQYF
j_call: TRBJ2-7
v_call: TRBV28

cdr3_aa: CASRGMLNRGEPQHF
j_call: TRBJ1-5
v_call: TRBV28

cdr3_aa: CATSDLSRVDGYTF
j_call: TRBJ1-2
v_call: TRBV24-1

cdr3_aa: CASSLKRASELFF
j_call: TRBJ2-2
v_call: TRBV11-3

cdr3_aa: CASCSVGGSYEQYF
j_call: TRBJ2-7
v_call: TRBV23-1

cdr3_aa: CASSIDGGPYEQYF
j_call: TRBJ2-7
v_call: TRBV19

cdr3_aa: CASQRTSGNLGNEQFF
j_call: TRBJ2-1
v_call: TRBV5-1

cdr3_aa: CASSEQVYSYEQYF
j_call: TRBJ2-7
v_call: TRBV6-1

cdr3_aa: CASSQDGSVSSTDTQYF
j_call: TRBJ2-3
v_call: TRBV4-1

cdr3_aa: CASRSSGFTGELFF
j_call: TRBJ2-2
v_call: TRBV7-9

cdr3_aa: CASSPGTALYEFANTGELFF
j_call: TRBJ2-2
v_call: TRBV5-1

cdr3_aa: CASKIGGADTQYF
j_call: TRBJ2-3
v_call: TRBV7-3

cdr3_aa: CASSVYGANYGYTF
j_call: TRBJ1-2
v_call: TRBV9

cdr3_aa: CASSSLRASVLQETQYF
j_call: TRBJ2-5
v_call: TRBV11-2

cdr3_aa: CASSLIEGGKYEQYF
j_call: TRBJ2-7
v_call: TRBV28

cdr3_aa: CASSYLHRVGEEQYF
j_call: TRBJ2-7
v_call: TRBV6-5

cdr3_aa: CASSLPRDRRGERSTDTQYF
j_call: TRBJ2-3
v_call: TRBV27

cdr3_aa: CASSRPGQYGYTF
j_call: TRBJ1-2
v_call: TRBV12-3/TRBV12-4

cdr3_aa: CASSEDPGDGYTF
j_call: TRBJ1-2
v_call: TRBV6-1

cdr3_aa: CASSQQQGNEQFF
j_call: TRBJ2-1
v_call: TRBV12-3/TRBV12-4

cdr3_aa: CASSARTGGNTEAFF
j_call: TRBJ1-1
v_call: TRBV9

cdr3_aa: CASSLVNESQEQFF
j_call: TRBJ2-1
v_call: TRBV7-2

cdr3_aa: CASSQDRANYNSPLHF
j_call: TRBJ1-6
v_call: TRBV4-1

cdr3_aa: CASSPPVYEQYF
j_call: TRBJ2-7
v_call: TRBV7-9

cdr3_aa: CASSPGRGETQYF
j_call: TRBJ2-5
v_call: TRBV18

cdr3_aa: CASSFEVGAGTEAFF
j_call: TRBJ1-1
v_call: TRBV6-5

cdr3_aa: CASSPDRGLFTGNTIYF
j_call: TRBJ1-3
v_call: TRBV7-7

cdr3_aa: CASSDRSRYEQYF
j_call: TRBJ2-7
v_call: TRBV6-2/TRBV6-3

cdr3_aa: CASSLSGLGGDTQYF
j_call: TRBJ2-3
v_call: TRBV28

cdr3_aa: CASAPEAGTGELFF
j_call: TRBJ2-2
v_call: TRBV7-2

cdr3_aa: CASWQAGRPHEQYF
j_call: TRBJ2-7
v_call: TRBV5-6

cdr3_aa: CASSLVRGSTEAFF
j_call: TRBJ1-1
v_call: TRBV5-1

cdr3_aa: CASSVDSSSYNEQFF
j_call: TRBJ2-1
v_call: TRBV6-5

cdr3_aa: CASSLRGGAQDEQYF
j_call: TRBJ2-7
v_call: TRBV28

cdr3_aa: CASSLSDRGLNEQYF
j_call: TRBJ2-7
v_call: TRBV27

cdr3_aa: CASSQEAWNEQFF
j_call: TRBJ2-1
v_call: TRBV4-3

cdr3_aa: CASRQIPGGAVYEQYF
j_call: TRBJ2-7
v_call: TRBV5-4

cdr3_aa: CASSSAAVRGNTIYF
j_call: TRBJ1-3
v_call: TRBV28

cdr3_aa: CASRSGGSDTGELFF
j_call: TRBJ2-2
v_call: TRBV7-2

cdr3_aa: CASSSSGREQFF
j_call: TRBJ2-1
v_call: TRBV5-1

cdr3_aa: CASSLRIGGALGNQPQHF
j_call: TRBJ1-5
v_call: TRBV5-6

cdr3_aa: CASSLARGSDYGYTF
j_call: TRBJ1-2
v_call: TRBV5-1

cdr3_aa: CASSQQNVPGELFF
j_call: TRBJ2-2
v_call: TRBV3-1/TRBV3-2

cdr3_aa: CASSLGFTAEAFF
j_call: TRBJ1-1
v_call: TRBV11-2

cdr3_aa: CSVSRDRGSDTQYF
j_call: TRBJ2-3
v_call: TRBV29-1